These T cell receptor beta chains were read from a single sample in a study of cytomegalovirus exposure and HLA in healthy donors. The protocol was immunoSEQ multiplex PCR, while the TCRdb copy is restricted to in-frame clones and leaves out a portion. The sample carries more than 60,000 clones, 77% recorded once. Input material: PBMCs. These receptors all come from a male donor in good health and CMV-seropositive. Each CDR3 is given with its conserved first and last residue. The D gene is left open where the match is weak. Clone size is shown for a subset of rows, as once, few, many or a class of expanded clone.

d_call: .
clone_size: .
j_call: TRBJ1-2
v_call: TRBV30
cdr3_aa: CAWSPRRVYGHTF
cdr3_nt: TGTGCCTGGAGCCCGAGACGGGTCTATGGCCACACCTTC

d_call: .
clone_size: .
j_call: TRBJ1-1
v_call: TRBV6-5
cdr3_aa: CASSQTPNTEAFF
cdr3_nt: TGTGCCAGCAGTCAGACACCGAACACTGAAGCTTTCTTT

d_call: .
clone_size: .
j_call: TRBJ1-2
v_call: TRBV7-9
cdr3_aa: CASSLPAGDGYTF
cdr3_nt: TGTGCCAGCAGCTTACCGGCGGGAGATGGCTACACCTTC

d_call: TRBD1
clone_size: .
j_call: TRBJ1-5
v_call: TRBV4-2
cdr3_aa: CASSLGTGGEQPQHF
cdr3_nt: TGTGCCAGCAGCCTAGGGACAGGAGGGGAGCAGCCCCAGCATTTT

d_call: .
clone_size: few
j_call: TRBJ1-3
v_call: TRBV4-2
cdr3_aa: CASSLTDRGNTIYF
cdr3_nt: TGTGCCAGCAGCCTGACCGACAGGGGAAACACCATATATTTT

d_call: .
clone_size: few
j_call: TRBJ2-7
v_call: TRBV20-1
cdr3_aa: CSAAGDYEQYF
cdr3_nt: TGCAGTGCGGCCGGGGATTACGAGCAGTACTTC

d_call: .
clone_size: .
j_call: TRBJ1-2
v_call: TRBV7-2
cdr3_aa: CASSPGLGYSDYGYTF
cdr3_nt: TGTGCCAGCAGCCCCGGACTTGGGTACTCCGACTATGGCTACACCTTC

d_call: TRBD2
clone_size: .
j_call: TRBJ2-1
v_call: TRBV5-4
cdr3_aa: CASSLGASGGAGEQFF
cdr3_nt: TGTGCCAGCAGCTTGGGGGCTAGCGGGGGGGCGGGAGAGCAGTTCTTC

d_call: TRBD1
clone_size: .
j_call: TRBJ1-6
v_call: TRBV13
cdr3_aa: CASSWGQVWGSPLHF
cdr3_nt: TGTGCCAGCAGCTGGGGACAGGTCTGGGGATCACCCCTCCACTTT

d_call: .
clone_size: .
j_call: TRBJ1-1
v_call: TRBV5-1
cdr3_aa: CASSWLQGMNTEAFF
cdr3_nt: TGCGCCAGCAGCTGGTTACAGGGCATGAACACTGAAGCTTTCTTT

d_call: TRBD1
clone_size: few
j_call: TRBJ1-2
v_call: TRBV6-5
cdr3_aa: CASSRQGNYGYTF
cdr3_nt: TGTGCCAGCAGCAGACAGGGGAACTATGGCTACACCTTC

d_call: TRBD1
clone_size: once
j_call: TRBJ2-3
v_call: TRBV5-1
cdr3_aa: CASSLGQGSDTQYF
cdr3_nt: TGCGCCAGCAGCTTGGGACAGGGAAGCGATACGCAGTATTTT

d_call: TRBD2
clone_size: .
j_call: TRBJ2-1
v_call: TRBV2
cdr3_aa: CASSGLAGASSYNEQFF
cdr3_nt: TGTGCCAGCAGTGGCCTAGCGGGGGCGAGCTCCTACAATGAGCAGTTCTTC

d_call: .
clone_size: once
j_call: TRBJ1-1
v_call: TRBV7-9
cdr3_aa: CASSLSAGGLGSGAFF
cdr3_nt: TGTGCCAGCAGCTTAAGTGCGGGAGGGCTCGGATCCGGAGCTTTCTTT

d_call: TRBD1
clone_size: .
j_call: TRBJ1-2
v_call: TRBV9
cdr3_aa: CASSADRAGLFYGYTF
cdr3_nt: TGTGCCAGCAGCGCGGACAGGGCGGGATTATTCTATGGCTACACCTTC

d_call: .
clone_size: .
j_call: TRBJ2-7
v_call: TRBV11-2
cdr3_aa: CASSLGRGEQYF
cdr3_nt: TGTGCCAGCAGCTTAGGCCGGGGCGAGCAGTACTTC

d_call: TRBD1
clone_size: .
j_call: TRBJ1-2
v_call: TRBV9
cdr3_aa: CASSAKQGPLNYGYTF
cdr3_nt: TGTGCCAGCAGCGCAAAACAGGGGCCACTTAACTATGGCTACACCTTC

d_call: .
clone_size: once
j_call: TRBJ2-7
v_call: TRBV7-3
cdr3_aa: CASSLNGGSYEQYF
cdr3_nt: TGTGCCAGCAGCTTAAACGGGGGAAGCTACGAGCAGTACTTC

d_call: TRBD2
clone_size: .
j_call: TRBJ2-1
v_call: TRBV11-2
cdr3_aa: CASSLVRAGASHEQFF
cdr3_nt: TGTGCCAGCAGCTTAGTGCGAGCGGGGGCCTCCCATGAGCAGTTCTTC

d_call: TRBD1
clone_size: .
j_call: TRBJ1-4
v_call: TRBV5-1
cdr3_aa: CASSLEGQGRGEKLFF
cdr3_nt: TGCGCCAGCAGCTTGGAAGGACAGGGGAGGGGGGAAAAACTGTTTTTT

d_call: .
clone_size: few
j_call: TRBJ2-2
v_call: TRBV27
cdr3_aa: CASSLTAGGTGELFF
cdr3_nt: TGTGCCAGCAGTTTAACGGCTGGCGGGACCGGGGAGCTGTTTTTT

d_call: .
clone_size: few
j_call: TRBJ1-3
v_call: TRBV19
cdr3_aa: CASSLSLSGNTIYF
cdr3_nt: TGTGCCAGTAGTTTGTCCCTCTCTGGAAACACCATATATTTT

d_call: TRBD1
clone_size: .
j_call: TRBJ1-3
v_call: TRBV12-5
cdr3_aa: CASGRTGENTIYF
cdr3_nt: TGTGCTAGTGGTAGGACAGGGGAAAACACCATATATTTT

d_call: .
clone_size: .
j_call: TRBJ1-1
v_call: TRBV29-1
cdr3_aa: CSAERGSGTEAFF
cdr3_nt: TGCAGCGCCGAACGGGGGAGTGGCACTGAAGCTTTCTTT

d_call: TRBD1
clone_size: once
j_call: TRBJ2-7
v_call: TRBV7-9
cdr3_aa: CASSLETGVVGEQYF
cdr3_nt: TGTGCCAGCAGCTTAGAGACAGGGGTAGTGGGAGAGCAGTACTTC

d_call: .
clone_size: few
j_call: TRBJ1-1
v_call: TRBV6-5
cdr3_aa: CASRYRQENTEAFF
cdr3_nt: TGTGCCAGCAGATACCGACAGGAGAACACTGAAGCTTTCTTT

d_call: .
clone_size: .
j_call: TRBJ2-1
v_call: TRBV14
cdr3_aa: CASTRGAGSLNEQFF
cdr3_nt: TGTGCCAGCACTCGGGGGGCCGGGAGCTTAAATGAGCAGTTCTTC

d_call: TRBD2
clone_size: .
j_call: TRBJ2-3
v_call: TRBV30
cdr3_aa: CAWSVGGRGGTDTQYF
cdr3_nt: TGTGCCTGGAGTGTTGGGGGGAGGGGTGGCACAGATACGCAGTATTTT

d_call: .
clone_size: .
j_call: TRBJ1-1
v_call: TRBV9
cdr3_aa: CASSPRNTEAFF
cdr3_nt: TGTGCCAGCAGCCCCCGGAACACTGAAGCTTTCTTT

d_call: .
clone_size: .
j_call: TRBJ1-6
v_call: TRBV10-3
cdr3_aa: CAISDKGNYSPLHF
cdr3_nt: TGTGCCATCAGTGATAAGGGGAATTATTCACCCCTCCACTTT

d_call: TRBD2
clone_size: .
j_call: TRBJ2-3
v_call: TRBV30
cdr3_aa: CAWSGPAGGFTDTQYF
cdr3_nt: TGTGCCTGGAGTGGCCCAGCGGGGGGTTTCACAGATACGCAGTATTTT

d_call: TRBD2
clone_size: .
j_call: TRBJ2-1
v_call: TRBV4-2
cdr3_aa: CASSLPPGTSGPAEWNGQFF
cdr3_nt: TGTGCCAGCAGCCTCCCCCCCGGGACTAGCGGGCCCGCCGAGTGGAATGGGCAGTTCTTC

d_call: .
clone_size: .
j_call: TRBJ2-2
v_call: TRBV7-7
cdr3_aa: CASSSQVGAPTGELFF
cdr3_nt: TGTGCTAGCAGCTCCCAAGTGGGGGCCCCCACCGGGGAGCTGTTTTTT

d_call: .
clone_size: .
j_call: TRBJ2-2
v_call: TRBV4-1
cdr3_aa: CASSQGAAGELFF
cdr3_nt: TGCGCCAGCAGCCAAGGGGCAGCCGGGGAGCTGTTTTTT

d_call: .
clone_size: .
j_call: TRBJ2-5
v_call: TRBV15
cdr3_aa: CATSRGATRGQETQYF
cdr3_nt: TGTGCCACCAGCAGAGGAGCTACTCGGGGACAAGAGACCCAGTACTTC

d_call: TRBD2
clone_size: .
j_call: TRBJ2-5
v_call: TRBV2
cdr3_aa: CAGTSSGEETQYF
cdr3_nt: TGTGCCGGAACCTCTAGCGGGGAAGAGACCCAGTACTTC

d_call: TRBD1
clone_size: .
j_call: TRBJ2-3
v_call: TRBV27
cdr3_aa: CASRSSDRGWTDTQYF
cdr3_nt: TGTGCCAGCAGATCGTCTGACAGGGGTTGGACAGATACGCAGTATTTT

d_call: .
clone_size: .
j_call: TRBJ2-5
v_call: TRBV7-2
cdr3_aa: CASSLASVGTQYF
cdr3_nt: TGTGCCAGCAGCTTGGCCAGCGTGGGGACCCAGTACTTC

d_call: TRBD1
clone_size: few
j_call: TRBJ2-7
v_call: TRBV12-5
cdr3_aa: CASGLPPRQGSNEQYF
cdr3_nt: TGTGCTAGTGGTTTGCCCCCGAGACAGGGATCGAATGAGCAGTACTTC

d_call: .
clone_size: .
j_call: TRBJ1-1
v_call: TRBV9
cdr3_aa: CASSETPQVWNTEAFF
cdr3_nt: TGTGCCAGCAGCGAGACCCCACAGGTCTGGAACACTGAAGCTTTCTTT

d_call: TRBD2
clone_size: .
j_call: TRBJ2-3
v_call: TRBV5-1
cdr3_aa: CASSLGPSGGFSTDTQYF
cdr3_nt: TGCGCCAGCAGCTTGGGGCCTAGCGGGGGATTTAGCACAGATACGCAGTATTTT

d_call: TRBD1
clone_size: few
j_call: TRBJ2-7
v_call: TRBV9
cdr3_aa: CASSEAGQGTYEQYF
cdr3_nt: TGTGCCAGCAGCGAAGCCGGACAGGGGACCTACGAGCAGTACTTC

d_call: TRBD1
clone_size: .
j_call: TRBJ2-3
v_call: TRBV5-1
cdr3_aa: CASSLDRVVDTQYF
cdr3_nt: TGCGCCAGCAGCTTAGACAGGGTGGTTGATACGCAGTATTTT